The 27 T cell receptor beta chains reported below all come from one sample, sequenced in a study of T cell responses to AZD1222 COVID-19 vaccine. Generated by immunoSEQ multiplex PCR, the TCRdb table keeps only in-frame clones and is missing some. The sample consists of some 150,000 clones, 88% of them appearing once. The sample here was peripheral blood, taken on day 0 of AZD1222 vaccination. These receptors were collected from an adult in good health.

This chain joins TRBV9 and TRBJ2-2; 10 bases agree with TRBD2. The V gene's germline CDR1 is SGDLS and CDR2 YYNGEE. The CDR3 has 16 residues. After removal of 4 bases from V and 6 bases from J, the junction contained 9 bases not matched to a gene. The CDR3 spells CASSPTTSGVAGELFF. The CDR3 DNA is TGTGCCAGCAGCCCTACCACTAGCGGGGTCGCCGGGGAGCTGTTTTTT. The full variable domain, with the rest looked up from reference TRBV9 and TRBJ2-2, is DSGVTQTPKHLITATGQRVTLRCSPRSGDLSVYWYQQSLDQGLQFLIQYYNGEERAKGNILERFSAQQFPDLHSELNLSSLELGDSALYFCASSPTTSGVAGELFFGEGSRLTVL.

The V call is TRBV4-1, the J call TRBJ2-3; D is ambiguous. The CDR3 has 16 residues. Trimming removed 1 base from V and 2 bases from J, with 13 bases in between. The germline V gene has CDR1 MGHRA and CDR2 YSYEKL. The CDR3, as DNA: TGCGCCAGCAGCCAAGGTGCGATGTCCCCCACAGATACGCAGTATTTT. It encodes CASSQGAMSPTDTQYF.

The chain links TRBV12-3 or TRBV12-4 to TRBJ1-2, with D perhaps matching TRBD1 (5 bases). The CDR3 sequence is 13 residues long. V gave up 5 bases and J gave up 3 bases, with 10 bases separating them. Here the CDR3 DNA reads TGTGCCAGCAGTCCAGGGTGGGACTATGGCTACACCTTC. Translating it yields CASSPGWDYGYTF.

The rearrangement joins TRBV7-2 to TRBJ1-1; the D gene is possibly TRBD1 (5 bases). The CDR3 runs 14 residues. The V gene's germline CDR1 is SGHTA and CDR2 FQGNSA. V lost 2 bases to trimming and J lost 4 bases, with 11 bases between them. The CDR3 protein is CASSLQGRGTEAFF. CDR3 nucleotide sequence: TGTGCCAGCAGCTTACAGGGTCGGGGCACTGAAGCTTTCTTT.

The CDR3 DNA reads as TGCGCCAGCAGCTTACAGACAGGGCGCAATCAGCCCCAGCATTTT. Its protein is CASSLQTGRNQPQHF. V and J are TRBV5-1 and TRBJ1-5; 7 bases align to TRBD1. Germline CDR1 reads SGHRS; CDR2 reads YFSETQ. This CDR3 comprises 15 residues. J gave up 2 bases and V 2 bases, and 4 bases lay outside the gene matches.

V usage is TRBV30 and J usage is TRBJ2-2; D is undetermined. The CDR3 is 13 amino acids. The ends were cut back, 4 bases at V and 5 bases at J, with 11 bases in the middle. The germline V gene encodes CDR1 GTSNPN and CDR2 SVGIG (reference sequence). The CDR3 sequence is CAWTRSPTGELFF. CDR3 bases: TGTGCCTGGACCCGGAGTCCAACCGGGGAGCTGTTTTTT.

The chain combines TRBV28 with TRBJ2-7; TRBD1 is a possible D gene (6 bases). This CDR3 has 14 amino acids. Germline V gene data show CDR1 as MDHEN and CDR2 as SYDVKM. Trimming left V 2 bases short and J 0 bases short, with 8 bases between. The CDR3 loop reads CASSLGTFSYEQYF. The CDR3 DNA sequence: TGTGCCAGCAGTTTAGGGACATTCTCCTACGAGCAGTACTTC. Full variable domain (remainder filled in from reference TRBV28 and TRBJ2-7): DVKVTQSSRYLVKRTGEKVFLECVQDMDHENMFWYRQDPGLGLRLIYFSYDVKMKEKGDIPEGYSVSREKKERFSLILESASTNQTSMYLCASSLGTFSYEQYFGPGTRLTVT.

This chain joins TRBV7-6 and TRBJ1-4; no clear D gene. The germline V gene encodes CDR1 SGHVS and CDR2 FNYEAQ. V was trimmed by 1 base and J by 8 bases, leaving 20 bases between them. The CDR3 is 17 amino acids. CDR3 sequence reads: CASSLGRDTGLREKLFF. The CDR3 DNA reads as TGTGCCAGCAGCTTAGGGAGAGACACGGGATTAAGAGAAAAACTGTTTTTT. The whole variable domain, filled in from reference TRBV7-6 and TRBJ1-4, reads GAGVSQSPRYKVTKRGQDVALRCDPISGHVSLYWYRQALGQGPEFLTYFNYEAQQDKSGLPNDRFSAERPEGSISTLTIQRTEQRDSAMYRCASSLGRDTGLREKLFFGSGTQLSVL.

The chain employs TRBV25-1 and TRBJ2-2, with a weak D call TRBD1 (5 bases). The CDR3 has 18 amino acids. Deletions cut 2 bases from V and 3 bases from J, with 19 bases between. CDR1 is MGHDK, CDR2 SYGVNS, per germline. The CDR3 DNA reads as TGTGCCAGCAGTGAAAGGAGACAGTCGCCGAGGTACACCGGGGAGCTGTTTTTT. Translating gives CASSERRQSPRYTGELFF. Combining the CDR3 with reference TRBV25-1 and TRBJ2-2 gives the whole variable domain EADIYQTPRYLVIGTGKKITLECSQTMGHDKMYWYQQDPGMELHLIHYSYGVNSTEKGDLSSESTVSRIRTEHFPLTLESARPSHTSQYLCASSERRQSPRYTGELFFGEGSRLTVL.

The rearrangement joins TRBV7-7 to TRBJ2-2; D may be TRBD1 (6 bases). V lost 3 bases, J lost 3 bases, and 8 bases lay in between. The CDR3 has 14 amino acids. The germline CDR1 and CDR2 sequences are SSHAT and FNYEAQ (reference sequence). CDR3 region: CASSLDRHTGELFF. The CDR3 nucleotides read TGTGCCAGCAGCTTGGACAGACACACCGGGGAGCTGTTTTTT.

The chain joins TRBV5-1 to TRBJ1-1; perhaps TRBD1 as D (6 bases). The germline V gene has CDR1 SGHRS and CDR2 YFSETQ. The CDR3 contains 15 residues. V lost 0 bases, J lost 6 bases, and 15 bases lay in between. The CDR3: CASSLGVTGFAEAFF. CDR3 nucleotide sequence: TGCGCCAGCAGCTTGGGGGTCACAGGGTTCGCTGAAGCTTTCTTT.

This chain links TRBV6-5 with TRBJ2-2; D is unclear. Trimming removed 5 bases at V and 4 bases at J, with 5 bases between. There are 12 residues in the CDR3. Looked up from germline, CDR1 is MNHEY and CDR2 is SVGAGI. The CDR3 DNA reads TGTGCCAGCAGTCCCCCCACCGGGGAGCTGTTTTTT. Its protein is CASSPPTGELFF.

The chain links TRBV18 to TRBJ1-2, with D tentatively TRBD1 (5 bases). Between the trimmed V and J ends, which lost 1 base and 6 bases, there was a span of 12 bases. This CDR3 has 14 residues. Germline V gene sequence: CDR1 KGHSH, CDR2 LQKENI. CDR3 protein: CASSPQGTLHGYTF. The CDR3 coding sequence is TGTGCCAGCTCACCACAGGGGACCTTACATGGCTACACCTTC.

The chain is built from TRBV7-9 and TRBJ1-2; possibly TRBD1 for D (5 bases). The CDR3 loop spans 13 amino acids. Germline CDR1 is SEHNR and CDR2 is FQNEAQ (reference sequence). V lost 3 bases and J 4 bases, leaving 9 bases between the germline ends. CDR3 residues: CASSFQGGYGYTF. The CDR3 DNA reads as TGTGCCAGCAGCTTCCAGGGTGGCTATGGCTACACCTTC.

Notes on this clone: Other DNA sequences in the same sample also yield this CDR3. This sequence joins TRBV3-1 (or the pseudogene TRBV3-2) and TRBJ1-4; a possible D gene is TRBD1 (5 bases). From germline, CDR1 is LGHDT and CDR2 YNNKEL (reference sequence). CDR3 size: 14 residues. The V end was cut by 4 bases, the J end by 5 bases, with 11 bases between. The CDR3 coding sequence is TGTGCCAGCAGCCTTGGGACGGTAAATGAAAAACTGTTTTTT. Encoded protein: CASSLGTVNEKLFF.

The rearrangement uses TRBV7-2 and TRBJ1-6; D is possibly TRBD1 (6 bases). This CDR3 comprises 15 residues. Deletions cut 1 base from V and 7 bases from J, with 11 bases between. CDR1 is SGHTA and CDR2 is FQGNSA in the germline V gene. The DNA for the CDR3 is TGTGCCAGCAGCTTAGGGGGGACAACGAATTCACCCCTCCACTTT. It specifies CASSLGGTTNSPLHF.

V usage is TRBV4-1 and J usage is TRBJ2-7; unclear D gene. The CDR3 consists of 15 residues. V was cut by 0 bases and J by 2 bases, with 11 bases left in between. From germline, CDR1 is MGHRA and CDR2 YSYEKL. Here the CDR3 reads CASSQDWVVTYEQYF. The CDR3, as DNA: TGCGCCAGCAGCCAAGATTGGGTGGTCACCTACGAGCAGTACTTC.

The gene calls are TRBV7-8 and TRBJ2-2, with 10 positions matching TRBD2. The V gene's germline CDR1 is SGHVS and CDR2 FQNEAQ. After removal of 7 bases from V and 1 base from J, the junction contained 6 bases not matched to a gene. The CDR3 is 16 residues long. The CDR3 nucleotides read TGTGCCAGCACCCATAGGACTAGCGGGAACACCGGGGAGCTGTTTTTT. Translation: CASTHRTSGNTGELFF.

J is TRBJ1-1 and V is TRBV9, with D unclear. Trimming removed 0 bases from V and 3 bases from J, with 9 bases in between. Germline V gives CDR1 SGDLS, CDR2 YYNGEE. This CDR3 contains 14 residues. The chain's CDR3 is CASSVVLRDTEAFF. The CDR3 DNA sequence: TGTGCCAGCAGCGTAGTCCTAAGGGACACTGAAGCTTTCTTT.

The V gene is TRBV11-2, the J gene TRBJ2-7; 12 nucleotides agree with TRBD2. The CDR3 covers 18 residues. The germline V gene has CDR1 SGHAT and CDR2 FQNNGV. V lost 5 bases to trimming and J lost 1 base; unmatched junction nucleotides: 12. CDR3 in amino acids: CASSPEGGLAGLSYEQYF. The CDR3 DNA follows: TGTGCCAGCAGCCCCGAGGGGGGACTAGCGGGCCTATCCTACGAGCAGTACTTC.

This clone came up a few times. CDR3 sequence (DNA): TGTGCCAGCAGCGTAGCGGGGACCTCCTACAATGAGCAGTTCTTC. Translating gives CASSVAGTSYNEQFF. The chain combines TRBV9 with TRBJ2-1; D tentatively fits TRBD1 or TRBD2 (5 bases each). Germline V gives CDR1 SGDLS, CDR2 YYNGEE. V lost 0 bases, J lost 0 bases, and 7 bases lay in between. The CDR3 length is 15 residues.

J is TRBJ2-1 and V is TRBV5-1; 12 nucleotides line up with TRBD2. J gave up 3 bases and V 0 bases, and 1 base lay outside the gene matches. Germline V gene lookup returns CDR1 SGHRS and CDR2 YFSETQ. The CDR3 spans 16 residues. Here the CDR3 reads CASSLATSGSYNEQFF. The CDR3 DNA follows: TGCGCCAGCAGCTTGGCGACTAGCGGGAGCTACAATGAGCAGTTCTTC.

The chain uses TRBV6-5 and TRBJ2-2; 8 bases are shared with TRBD2. Germline V lookup: CDR1 MNHEY, CDR2 SVGAGI. The CDR3 has 15 amino acids. Trimming removed 7 bases from V and 2 bases from J; junction bases left unmatched: 6. The CDR3 protein is CASKGGGSNTGELFF. DNA of the CDR3: TGTGCCAGCAAGGGCGGGGGGAGCAACACCGGGGAGCTGTTTTTT.

The chain employs TRBV7-2 and TRBJ1-2, with D possibly matching TRBD1 (5 bases). This CDR3 has 15 amino acids. Trimming removed 3 bases at V and 6 bases at J, with 17 bases between. Germline loops: CDR1 SGHTA, CDR2 FQGNSA. The CDR3 coding sequence is TGTGCCAGCAGCTTGGGAGGGGCGCTAATACATGGCTACACCTTC. This codes for CASSLGGALIHGYTF. The full variable domain, rest sourced from reference TRBV7-2 and TRBJ1-2, is GAGVSQSPSNKVTEKGKDVELRCDPISGHTALYWYRQSLGQGLEFLIYFQGNSAPDKSGLPSDRFSAERTGGSVSTLTIQRTQQEDSAVYLCASSLGGALIHGYTFGSGTRLTVV.

The gene calls are TRBV5-6 and TRBJ2-2; D possibly corresponds to TRBD2 (6 bases). Deletions cut 2 bases from V and 4 bases from J, with 9 bases between. There are 14 residues in the CDR3. Looked up from germline, CDR1 is SGHDT and CDR2 is YYEEEE. CDR3 in DNA: TGTGCCAGCAGCTTAAGAGCGGGCACCGGGGAGCTGTTTTTT. Amino acids: CASSLRAGTGELFF.

This chain joins TRBV4-3 and TRBJ2-2; no reliable D call. The CDR3 totals 15 residues. Trimming left V 1 base short and J 6 bases short, with 12 bases between. Germline values: CDR1 LGHNA, CDR2 YSLEER. CDR3 sequence: CASSQVALISGELFF. The CDR3, as DNA: TGCGCCAGCAGCCAAGTCGCCTTAATTTCCGGGGAGCTGTTTTTT.

This clone was counted between two and nine times. The chain couples TRBV7-6 to TRBJ2-7; possibly TRBD1 for D (6 bases). Germline values: CDR1 SGHVS, CDR2 FNYEAQ. V was clipped by 0 bases and J by 2 bases, with 17 bases between them. The CDR3 spans 17 residues. The CDR3 spells CASSLAPRLGHTYEQYF. DNA for the CDR3: TGTGCCAGCAGCTTAGCGCCCAGGCTGGGACACACCTACGAGCAGTACTTC.